These 32 T cell receptor beta chains share one sample of origin, sequenced in a study of CD8+ T cells in alopecia areata (dated by TCRdb to the late 2010s). This specimen's time point label, per the study, means: baseline before oral tofacitinib. Receptor amplification or capture employed the immunoSEQ multiplex PCR assay. To provide template for TCR sequencing, every sample had RNA extracted and reverse transcribed into cDNA. What TCRdb holds here is the immuneACCESS table cut down to in-frame rearrangements. Part of the clones is not present; checked against another copy, under half of the missing clones reflect an unresolved V gene, and the others are unexplained. Here the sample has some 120,000 clones; 45% to 65% occur a single time. Less than 5.5% of the sample rests with the top ten. The input for sequencing was CD4+ T cells sorted from blood, taken at week 0. The receptors derive from a human donor with alopecia areata.

The genes are TRBV27 and TRBJ1-1; 9 nucleotides line up with TRBD1. This CDR3 spans 15 amino acids. CDR1 MNHEY and CDR2 SMNVEV come from the germline V gene (reference sequence). The CDR3 DNA follows: TGTGTCGCGGGGACAGGGAGAGGGATGAACACTGAAGCTTTCTTT. It encodes CVAGTGRGMNTEAFF.

The rearrangement links TRBV7-2 to TRBJ1-5; 7 positions agree with TRBD1. With 5 bases clipped from V and 0 bases from J, the junction kept 1 base outside the gene matches. The CDR3 extends over 14 amino acids. Germline V gives CDR1 SGHTA, CDR2 FQGNSA. In DNA form, the CDR3 reads TGTGCCAGCAGCGGGACAGTTAGCAATCAGCCCCAGCATTTT. This codes for CASSGTVSNQPQHF.

The table lists this clone with a count of one. J is TRBJ2-7 and V is TRBV25-1, with TRBD1 matching 7 bases. CDR1 is MGHDK, CDR2 SYGVNS, per germline. Trimming cost V 5 bases and J 2 bases; bases outside gene matches: 9. This CDR3 has 15 residues. The CDR3 sequence: CASSSIRDSPYEQYF. The CDR3 nucleotides are TGTGCCAGCAGTTCGATTCGGGACAGTCCCTACGAGCAGTACTTC.

The chain uses TRBV2 and TRBJ1-1, with D hard to call. The ends were cut back, 3 bases at V and 5 bases at J, with 13 bases in the middle. Germline values: CDR1 SNHLY, CDR2 FYNNEI. The CDR3 extends over 14 amino acids. The CDR3 nucleotides read TGTGCCAGCAGTGATATGTCGGGGTTGACTGAAGCTTTCTTT. Translating it yields CASSDMSGLTEAFF.

DNA for the CDR3: TGCAGCGTTGATACCCGCAGGGGAAACACAGATACGCAGTATTTT. It encodes CSVDTRRGNTDTQYF. The chain employs TRBV29-1 and TRBJ2-3, with a possible D match to TRBD1 (6 bases). The CDR3 covers 15 residues. Germline CDR1 is SQVTM and CDR2 is ANQGSEA. Trimming pared 3 bases from V and 2 bases from J, leaving 15 bases between.

V is TRBV5-7 and J is TRBJ2-1; D is perhaps TRBD1 (6 bases). TRBV5-7 is an open reading frame whose function is uncertain. V was pared by 7 bases and J by 5 bases, with 22 bases between. This CDR3 region has 16 residues. The CDR3 sequence is CASGRQPGTNNNEQFF. DNA of the CDR3: TGTGCCAGCGGAAGACAACCGGGGACAAATAACAATGAGCAGTTCTTC.

The sample holds a few counts of this clone. CDR3 in amino acids: CASSSAQTSFRTDTQYF. The CDR3 nucleotides are TGCGCCAGCAGCTCTGCCCAGACTAGCTTTCGCACAGATACGCAGTATTTT. This sequence joins TRBV5-1 and TRBJ2-3, with TRBD2 matching 7 bases. CDR1 and CDR2 (germline): SGHRS, YFSETQ. V gave up 3 bases and J gave up 1 base; unmatched junction bases: 11. This CDR3 contains 17 residues.

V gene TRBV5-1 combines with J gene TRBJ1-2, with D tentatively TRBD1 (6 bases). The CDR3 totals 12 residues. V was shortened by 5 bases and J by 4 bases, with 9 bases between the two germline ends. In germline, CDR1 is SGHRS, CDR2 YFSETQ. For the CDR3, the DNA is TGCGCCAGCAGAACGGACAGCTATGGCTACACCTTC. It translates to CASRTDSYGYTF.

The rearrangement joins TRBV6-5 to TRBJ1-5; D is undetermined. The germline V gene has CDR1 MNHEY and CDR2 SVGAGI. The V gene lost 6 bases and the J gene lost 0 bases, with 9 bases spanning the gap. The CDR3 consists of 14 residues. The CDR3 here is CASRSIISNQPQHF. The CDR3, as DNA: TGTGCCAGCAGGAGCATCATTAGCAATCAGCCCCAGCATTTT.

V is TRBV6-1 and J is TRBJ1-2; tentative D call: TRBD1 (5 bases). The CDR3 runs to 12 residues. Germline V CDR1 and CDR2: MNHNS, SASEGT. V lost 2 bases and J 8 bases, leaving 9 bases between the germline ends. The chain's CDR3 is CASSELGEGYTF. Here the CDR3 DNA reads TGTGCCAGCAGTGAATTAGGGGAAGGCTACACCTTC.

V is TRBV7-9 and J is TRBJ1-1, with 11 positions matching TRBD1. CDR1 and CDR2 (germline): SEHNR, FQNEAQ (reference sequence). With V trimmed by 2 bases and J by 5 bases, 7 bases remained unmatched. CDR3 length: 16 residues. DNA of the CDR3: TGTGCCAGCAGCTTACGGACAGGGGGCTATCGGACTGAAGCTTTCTTT. Translation gives CASSLRTGGYRTEAFF.

For the CDR3, the DNA is TGTGCCAGCAGCTCCCTCTCCGGGGAGCTGTTTTTT. Translating gives CASSSLSGELFF. This sequence joins TRBV7-2 and TRBJ2-2; D is uncertain. This CDR3 comprises 12 residues. CDR1 and CDR2 from the germline V gene are SGHTA and FQGNSA. The V end was cut by 4 bases, the J end by 6 bases, with 6 bases between. The full variable domain, with the rest looked up from reference TRBV7-2 and TRBJ2-2, is GAGVSQSPSNKVTEKGKDVELRCDPISGHTALYWYRQSLGQGLEFLIYFQGNSAPDKSGLPSDRFSAERTGGSVSTLTIQRTQQEDSAVYLCASSSLSGELFFGEGSRLTVL.

The genes are TRBV19 and TRBJ2-2, with TRBD1 matching 9 bases. The CDR3 is made up of 17 amino acids. The V and J ends lost 5 bases and 8 bases, in that order; junction bases with no gene match: 15. Germline-derived CDR1 and CDR2 are LNHDA and SQIVND (reference sequence). In nucleotides, the CDR3 is TGTGCCAGTAGTCTGACAGGGGGTCATTCTCCTAGGGGGGAGCTGTTTTTT. Translating gives CASSLTGGHSPRGELFF. Together with reference TRBV19 and TRBJ2-2, the CDR3 gives the full variable domain: DGGITQSPKYLFRKEGQNVTLSCEQNLNHDAMYWYRQDPGQGLRLIYYSQIVNDFQKGDIAEGYSVSREKKESFPLTVTSAQKNPTAFYLCASSLTGGHSPRGELFFGEGSRLTVL.

This clone was seen repeatedly, ten times or more. J is TRBJ1-1 and V is TRBV28, with D possibly matching TRBD1 (5 bases). This CDR3 is built from 14 residues. CDR1 is MDHEN and CDR2 is SYDVKM in the germline V gene. V was cut by 6 bases and J by 4 bases, with 15 bases left in between. CDR3 sequence reads: CASRSLRGGTEAFF. CDR3 DNA sequence: TGTGCCAGCAGAAGCCTACGGGGCGGCACTGAAGCTTTCTTT.

In this sample, this clone turned up once. The J gene is TRBJ2-1, the V gene TRBV4-3, with D hard to call. Trimming left V 1 base short and J 0 bases short, with 13 bases between. Germline lookup yields CDR1 LGHNA and CDR2 YSLEER. The CDR3 loop spans 17 amino acids. DNA of the CDR3: TGCGCCAGCAGCCAAGCAACGGTTCCTAGCTCCTACAATGAGCAGTTCTTC. Translated, it gives CASSQATVPSSYNEQFF.

Points on this clone: At the DNA level, this CDR3 is encoded by other sequences in the same sample as well. This chain joins TRBV25-1 and TRBJ2-7; D unresolved. Trimming took 4 bases from V and 2 from J, leaving 6 bases between them. Germline V gene sequence: CDR1 MGHDK, CDR2 SYGVNS. This CDR3 region has 12 residues. CDR3 DNA sequence: TGTGCCAGCAGTGGAAGGACCTACGAGCAGTACTTC. The encoded protein is CASSGRTYEQYF.

The chain employs TRBV7-2 and TRBJ2-1, with no clear D. Trimming left V 2 bases short and J 10 bases short, with 12 bases between. The CDR3 runs to 13 residues. Germline V gene sequence: CDR1 SGHTA, CDR2 FQGNSA. CDR3 loop: CASSLTGLREQFF. In DNA, the CDR3 is TGTGCCAGCAGCTTAACTGGGTTAAGGGAGCAGTTCTTC.

The chain links TRBV23-1 to TRBJ2-5; D ambiguous. TRBV23-1 qualifies as an ORF whose function is uncertain. CDR3 length: 11 residues. V lost 3 bases and J 5 bases, leaving 4 bases between the germline ends. CDR3 nucleotides: TGCGCCAGCAGTCAGCCGGAGACCCAGTACTTC. Translated, it gives CASSQPETQYF.

The rearrangement uses TRBV5-4 and TRBJ2-5; TRBD2 is a possible D gene (6 bases). Germline V gives CDR1 SGHNT, CDR2 YYREEE (reference sequence). Trimming shortened V by 4 bases and J by 3 bases, and 10 bases separated the two germline ends. The CDR3 runs 13 residues. DNA for the CDR3: TGTGCCAGCAGCCGCAGGGAGGAAGAGACCCAGTACTTC. It yields the protein CASSRREEETQYF.

This clone appeared a few times. The chain employs TRBV29-1 and TRBJ2-3; no clear D gene. V shed 3 bases and J shed 4 bases, with 5 bases lying between them. The germline gives CDR1 SQVTM, CDR2 ANQGSEA. The CDR3 has 11 amino acids. CDR3 nucleotides: TGCAGCGTTGACCGCGCAGATACGCAGTATTTT. Encoded protein: CSVDRADTQYF.

V is TRBV2 and J is TRBJ2-7, with a tentative D call TRBD2 (6 bases). V lost 5 bases and J 3 bases, leaving 17 bases between the germline ends. The CDR3 length is 15 residues. CDR1 and CDR2 from the germline V gene are SNHLY and FYNNEI. CDR3 sequence reads: CASSRERYRHYEQYF. Here the CDR3 DNA reads TGTGCCAGCAGTCGGGAGCGATACCGCCACTACGAGCAGTACTTC.

This clone was found a few times. The rearrangement links TRBV4-1 to TRBJ1-5, with 7 bases identical to TRBD1. The V gene end was trimmed by 4 bases and the J gene end by 0 bases; junction bases not matched to a gene: 6. CDR1 and CDR2 (germline): MGHRA, YSYEKL. The CDR3 has 16 residues. Here the CDR3 reads CASSLDRENSNQPQHF. The CDR3 DNA follows: TGCGCCAGCAGCCTCGACAGGGAAAATAGCAATCAGCCCCAGCATTTT.

The rearrangement links TRBV6-5 to TRBJ2-7; 8 nucleotides match TRBD1. The CDR3 covers 14 residues. Trimming cost V 7 bases and J 0 bases; bases outside gene matches: 5. Germline CDR1 and CDR2: MNHEY and SVGAGI. Here the CDR3 DNA reads TGTGCCAGCATGATGACAGGGGACTCCTACGAGCAGTACTTC. Its translation: CASMMTGDSYEQYF.

This chain connects TRBV5-4 to TRBJ2-1; 15 positions match TRBD2. V shed 5 bases, J shed 1 base, and the junction held 7 bases outside the gene matches. The CDR3 extends over 18 amino acids. CDR1 is SGHNT and CDR2 is YYREEE in the germline V gene (reference sequence). The DNA for the CDR3 is TGTGCCAGCAGGCCGGGACTAGCGGGAGGTCGGTCCTACAATGAGCAGTTCTTC. Protein sequence: CASRPGLAGGRSYNEQFF.

V is TRBV5-1 and J is TRBJ2-3; 11 bases agree with TRBD2. Germline trimming cut 4 bases from V and 2 bases from J; bases unmatched to any gene: 6. Per the germline V gene, CDR1 is SGHRS and CDR2 is YFSETQ. The CDR3 covers 16 residues. CDR3 loop: CASSQGLAETTDTQYF. The CDR3 region has the DNA TGCGCCAGCAGCCAGGGACTAGCGGAGACCACAGATACGCAGTATTTT.

This clone occurred a few times. This chain joins TRBV29-1 and TRBJ1-1; D may be TRBD1 (5 bases). V was clipped by 7 bases and J by 7 bases, with 13 bases between them. CDR3 length: 11 residues. CDR1 and CDR2 (germline): SQVTM, ANQGSEA. The CDR3 sequence is CSGSDRDEAFF. The DNA of the CDR3 is TGCAGCGGAAGCGACAGAGATGAAGCTTTCTTT.

On this clone: Its ends do not fully match the called genes, so a read error is possible. The chain couples TRBV2 to TRBJ2-2; D uncertain. The CDR3 is 15 residues long. Germline CDR1 reads SNHLY; CDR2 reads FYNNEI. CDR3: CASGELSSLTGELFF. The CDR3 coding sequence is TGTGCCAGCGGTGAATTGTCTAGTCTGACCGGGGAGCTGTTTTTT.

This clone was detected a few times. J is TRBJ1-1 and V is TRBV7-9; 9 bases map to TRBD1. The V gene's germline CDR1 is SEHNR and CDR2 FQNEAQ (reference sequence). With 5 bases clipped from V and 2 bases from J, the junction kept 6 bases outside the gene matches. This CDR3 has 15 amino acids. CDR3 nucleotides: TGTGCCAGCAGCATAGGACAGGGGTTCAACACTGAAGCTTTCTTT. It encodes CASSIGQGFNTEAFF.

The chain carries TRBV4-3 and TRBJ2-3; D may be TRBD1 (5 bases). V lost 4 bases and J lost 0, with 11 bases in between. The germline V gene encodes CDR1 LGHNA and CDR2 YSLEER. The CDR3 runs 15 residues. CDR3 in DNA: TGCGCCAGCAGCCGGACATCCTTTAGCACAGATACGCAGTATTTT. Encoded protein: CASSRTSFSTDTQYF.

The chain links TRBV5-1 to TRBJ1-2; D remains unclear. Per the germline V gene, CDR1 is SGHRS and CDR2 is YFSETQ. The CDR3 sequence is 14 residues long. With 0 bases removed from V and 4 bases from J, the gap between germline ends came to 10 bases. The CDR3 bases are TGCGCCAGCAGCTTGGTGCAGCCGACCTATGGCTACACCTTC. Translated: CASSLVQPTYGYTF.

The V and J genes are TRBV5-6 and TRBJ1-3; perhaps TRBD1 as D (6 bases). V was shortened by 2 bases and J by 0 bases, with 12 bases between the two germline ends. Germline CDR1 is SGHDT and CDR2 is YYEEEE. The CDR3 is 16 residues long. This chain's CDR3 is CASSFRTAYSGNTIYF. DNA for the CDR3: TGTGCCAGCAGCTTCAGGACAGCCTACTCTGGAAACACCATATATTTT.

V and J are TRBV29-1 and TRBJ2-7, with 7 nucleotides matching TRBD2. CDR3 length: 12 amino acids. The trim removed 4 bases at V and 4 bases at J, leaving 4 bases unmatched. The V gene's germline CDR1 is SQVTM and CDR2 ANQGSEA. CDR3 in amino acids: CSVGTSRYEQYF. For the CDR3, the DNA is TGCAGCGTTGGGACTAGTAGATACGAGCAGTACTTC.